These T cell receptor beta chains were read from a single sample in a study of molecular identifiers for immune sequencing clone quantification. TCRdb analysed the PCR reads with MiXCR anew, one entry per CDR3 protein. The sample shows 250,000 to 400,000 distinct CDR3 sequences, about 20% of them seen only once. Sequenced input: naive CD8+ T cells from blood, with Jurkat cell RNA spiked in. The receptor source for this set is a human donor in good health. Some libraries in this study had Jurkat cell RNA spiked in. Each CDR3 is given with its conserved first and last residue.

TRBV7-9	TRBJ2-7	CASTASGPSYEQYF
TRBV5-6	TRBJ1-1	CASSLVGAAEAFF
TRBV28	TRBJ2-3	CASSPFGTSGTDTQYF
TRBV12-3/TRBV12-4	TRBJ1-5	CASSEVYRGGQPQHF
TRBV24-1	TRBJ1-2	CATSPGRNYGYTF
TRBV10-3	TRBJ2-7	CAIAQVSYEQYF
TRBV7-9	TRBJ2-7	CASTRAGLGQYF
TRBV5-1	TRBJ2-7	CASSAIGGTIYEQYF
TRBV29-1	TRBJ1-1	CSVRTSNTEAFF
TRBV5-1	TRBJ2-6	CASSLALFSGANVLTF